Following are 3 T cell receptor beta chains from one sample sequenced in a study of shared clonotypes between healthy human individuals. Measured with immunoSEQ multiplex PCR; TCRdb has only the in-frame clones, and not every one. The table has about 1 million clones, approximately 72% seen once. Sequencing used memory CD4+ T cells sorted from blood. The subset here: CD45RA-negative fraction. These receptors were collected from a man younger than 30 in good health.

The chain has TRBV19 and TRBJ2-7; 12 bases are a match to TRBD2. This CDR3 is 15 amino acids long. The germline V gene encodes CDR1 LNHDA and CDR2 SQIVND (reference sequence). The junction had 6 bases not matched to a gene; V was cut back by 4 bases and J by 5 bases. The CDR3: CASSKRWTSGNEQYF. CDR3 nucleotide sequence: TGTGCCAGTAGTAAGCGATGGACTAGCGGGAACGAGCAGTACTTC. The variable domain in full, with the rest retrieved from reference TRBV19 and TRBJ2-7, is DGGITQSPKYLFRKEGQNVTLSCEQNLNHDAMYWYRQDPGQGLRLIYYSQIVNDFQKGDIAEGYSVSREKKESFPLTVTSAQKNPTAFYLCASSKRWTSGNEQYFGPGTRLTVT.

This clone was found a few times. The gene calls are TRBV2 and TRBJ2-7; D perhaps matches TRBD2 (7 bases). Germline V gene lookup returns CDR1 SNHLY and CDR2 FYNNEI. The CDR3 is 15 amino acids. Trimming took off 6 bases at V and 7 bases at J, with 22 bases between the two ends. The CDR3: CASSYRATWGGEQYF. CDR3 DNA: TGTGCCAGCAGCTACAGGGCCACCTGGGGAGGGGAGCAGTACTTC.

The chain uses TRBV4-3 and TRBJ1-3; D remains unclear. The ends were cut back, 0 bases at V and 4 bases at J, with 10 bases in the middle. The germline V gene has CDR1 LGHNA and CDR2 YSLEER. The CDR3 has 15 amino acids. CDR3 bases: TGCGCCAGCAGCCAAGATGGTGGGCACGGAAACACCATATATTTT. This gives the protein CASSQDGGHGNTIYF.